Following are 23 T cell receptor beta chains from one sample sequenced in a study of blood T cell repertoires in COVID-19. Assay used: immunoSEQ multiplex PCR; TCRdb lists only in-frame clones, some missing. The sample consists of roughly 300,000 clones, about 93% of them appearing once. The sample consisted of PBMCs or T cells enriched from blood (not recorded which). The receptor set was obtained from a woman in her thirties who had recovered from COVID-19.

V and J are TRBV30 and TRBJ2-3, with TRBD1 matching 8 bases. The trim removed 0 bases at V and 2 bases at J, leaving 4 bases unmatched. The CDR3 has 15 amino acids. In germline, CDR1 is GTSNPN, CDR2 SVGIG (reference sequence). The CDR3 DNA follows: TGTGCCTGGAGTGTGACAGGGGTTTTCACAGATACGCAGTATTTT. The encoded protein is CAWSVTGVFTDTQYF.

CDR3 in amino acids: CATKGKWTYQETQYF. CDR3 sequence (DNA): TGTGCCACGAAGGGAAAGTGGACATACCAAGAGACCCAGTACTTC. The chain combines TRBV15 with TRBJ2-5, with D possibly TRBD1 on 5 matching bases. Germline CDR1 and CDR2: LNHNV and YYDKDF (reference sequence). V was cut by 9 bases and J by 0 bases, with 17 bases left in between. The CDR3 length is 15 residues. Full variable domain (outside the CDR3, taken from reference TRBV15 and TRBJ2-5): DAMVIQNPRYQVTQFGKPVTLSCSQTLNHNVMYWYQQKSSQAPKLLFHYYDKDFNNEADTPDNFQSRRPNTSFCFLDIRSPGLGDTAMYLCATKGKWTYQETQYFGPGTRLLVL.

The chain couples TRBV4-2 to TRBJ2-1; perhaps TRBD2 as D (7 bases). Germline loops: CDR1 LGHNA, CDR2 YNFKEQ. Trimming removed 5 bases from V and 14 bases from J, with 25 bases in between. The CDR3 sequence is 15 residues long. The CDR3 DNA sequence: TGTGCCAGCAGCGCCGGGGGCGGGAGTATAGGTGGGGAGTTCTTC. It codes for CASSAGGGSIGGEFF.

The chain uses TRBV27 and TRBJ2-2; a possible D gene is TRBD2 (6 bases). This CDR3 has 16 residues. Germline V lookup: CDR1 MNHEY, CDR2 SMNVEV (reference sequence). The V and J ends lost 0 bases and 3 bases respectively, with 11 bases between them. The CDR3: CASSLSGGLYTGELFF. The CDR3 DNA reads TGTGCCAGCAGTTTATCCGGGGGACTCTACACCGGGGAGCTGTTTTTT.

This clone has just one count. The rearrangement links TRBV5-1 to TRBJ1-2, with 10 bases aligning to TRBD1. Germline V gene sequence: CDR1 SGHRS, CDR2 YFSETQ. CDR3 length: 14 residues. V gave up 1 base and J gave up 9 bases; unmatched junction bases: 6. The CDR3 loop reads CASSLPPGQGSYTF. Written as DNA, the CDR3 is TGCGCCAGCAGCTTGCCTCCGGGACAGGGGAGCTACACCTTC.

The chain recombines TRBV7-8 with TRBJ1-2; TRBD1 agrees at 7 bases. Germline values: CDR1 SGHVS, CDR2 FQNEAQ. This CDR3 has 13 residues. The V and J ends lost 5 bases and 8 bases, in that order; junction bases with no gene match: 8. DNA of the CDR3: TGTGCCAGCAGCCCCAGAGACAGGGCCGGCTACACCTTC. It encodes CASSPRDRAGYTF.

The rearrangement links TRBV2 to TRBJ2-5; 9 bases match TRBD2. Trimming at V came to 7 bases and at J to 5 bases, leaving 5 bases not matched to a gene. Germline CDR1 reads SNHLY; CDR2 reads FYNNEI. The CDR3 runs 13 residues. The CDR3: CASMGTSRETQYF. The CDR3 DNA reads TGTGCCAGCATGGGGACTAGCCGTGAGACCCAGTACTTC.

The rearrangement joins TRBV7-3 to TRBJ2-5, with TRBD2 as a possible D gene (5 bases). V was clipped by 5 bases and J by 5 bases, with 12 bases between them. The CDR3 is 13 amino acids. Per germline, CDR1 SGHTA and CDR2 FQGTGA. The CDR3, as DNA: TGTGCCAGCAGCCCGGAGGTGGGCGAGACCCAGTACTTC. Translating it yields CASSPEVGETQYF. Based on the CDR3 plus reference TRBV7-3 and TRBJ2-5, the full variable domain is GAGVSQTPSNKVTEKGKYVELRCDPISGHTALYWYRQSLGQGPEFLIYFQGTGAADDSGLPNDRFFAVRPEGSVSTLKIQRTERGDSAVYLCASSPEVGETQYFGPGTRLLVL.

The chain combines TRBV7-3 with TRBJ2-3; D perhaps matches TRBD2 (6 bases). Between the trimmed V and J ends, which lost 2 bases and 0 bases, there was a span of 9 bases. CDR1 is SGHTA and CDR2 is FQGTGA in the germline V gene. The CDR3 spans 15 residues. CDR3 DNA: TGTGCCAGCAGCTTACGGGGGTCTAGCACAGATACGCAGTATTTT. This encodes CASSLRGSSTDTQYF.

The CDR3 loop is CASSASQGVGEQYF. CDR3 coding DNA: TGTGCCAGCAGCGCATCGCAGGGGGTGGGCGAGCAGTACTTC. The chain links TRBV9 to TRBJ2-7; 7 bases agree with TRBD1. This CDR3 has 14 residues. V lost 3 bases, J lost 6 bases, and 9 bases stayed unmatched. In germline, CDR1 is SGDLS, CDR2 YYNGEE.

This clone was seen more than once but under ten times. The rearrangement joins TRBV9 to TRBJ2-3, with 12 bases that match TRBD2. The germline V gene has CDR1 SGDLS and CDR2 YYNGEE. Germline trimming cut 4 bases from V and 1 base from J; bases unmatched to any gene: 7. The CDR3 runs 17 residues. The DNA of the CDR3 is TGTGCCAGCAGCCCTCGGAGGACTAGCGGGGGCACAGATACGCAGTATTTT. Translated: CASSPRRTSGGTDTQYF.

J is TRBJ1-2 and V is TRBV6-2 or TRBV6-3; D is ambiguous. Germline V gene sequence: CDR1 MNHEY, CDR2 SVGEGT. The V and J ends lost 0 bases and 8 bases respectively, with 10 bases between them. The CDR3 runs to 13 residues. The CDR3 bases are TGTGCCAGCAGTTACTCCAGGCCCTGGGGCTACACCTTC. Its protein is CASSYSRPWGYTF.

The rearrangement links TRBV6-1 to TRBJ1-5; D gene uncertain. The V end was cut by 0 bases, the J end by 3 bases, with 9 bases between. The CDR3 has 15 residues. The germline CDR1 and CDR2 sequences are MNHNS and SASEGT. This CDR3 is CASSEAGEVNQPQHF. Written as DNA, the CDR3 is TGTGCCAGCAGTGAAGCCGGGGAGGTCAATCAGCCCCAGCATTTT.

This chain links TRBV29-1 with TRBJ2-2; 10 positions match TRBD1. The germline V gene encodes CDR1 SQVTM and CDR2 ANQGSEA. After removal of 3 bases from V and 6 bases from J, the junction contained 13 bases not matched to a gene. The CDR3 totals 17 residues. The DNA for the CDR3 is TGCAGCGTTGAGGGGACAGGGGCCGCCGGAGACGCCGGGGAGCTGTTTTTT. Amino acid sequence: CSVEGTGAAGDAGELFF.

J is TRBJ1-5 and V is TRBV27, with a weak D call TRBD1 (6 bases). CDR3 length: 15 residues. Trimming shortened V by 2 bases and J by 5 bases, and 13 bases separated the two germline ends. Germline V gene lookup returns CDR1 MNHEY and CDR2 SMNVEV (reference sequence). The CDR3 loop reads CASSLGQTVDQPQHF. The CDR3 region has the DNA TGTGCCAGCAGTTTAGGACAGACAGTCGATCAGCCCCAGCATTTT.

The chain carries TRBV25-1 and TRBJ1-2, with D tentatively TRBD1 (6 bases). The CDR3 has 13 amino acids. Germline CDR1 and CDR2: MGHDK and SYGVNS. The V end lost 6 bases, the J end lost 1 base, and 9 bases lay between the germline ends. The CDR3 sequence is CASRSDSNYGYTF. CDR3 nucleotide sequence: TGTGCCAGCAGGTCGGACAGTAACTATGGCTACACCTTC.

This rearrangement joins TRBV10-3 to TRBJ2-7, with 8 bases aligning to TRBD2. Germline values: CDR1 ENHRY, CDR2 SYGVKD. The CDR3 spans 16 residues. Trimming at V came to 2 bases and at J to 1 base, leaving 7 bases not matched to a gene. DNA of the CDR3: TGTGCCATCAGTGAGCCGGTGCGGGAGGAATCCTACGAGCAGTACTTC. It encodes CAISEPVREESYEQYF.

This chain uses TRBV6-2 or TRBV6-3 with TRBJ2-1; 11 bases align to TRBD1. The CDR3 length is 15 residues. Germline V gives CDR1 MNHEY, CDR2 SVGEGT. Unmatched junction bases numbered 7, after V lost 4 bases and J lost 8 bases. Written as DNA, the CDR3 is TGTGCCAGCAGTTCAGGGACAGGGGGGTTTGATGAGCAGTTCTTC. Translation: CASSSGTGGFDEQFF.

The rearrangement joins TRBV6-1 to TRBJ1-5; D ambiguous. This CDR3 is 16 amino acids long. Between the trimmed V and J ends, which lost 0 bases and 0 bases, there was a span of 9 bases. The V gene's germline CDR1 is MNHNS and CDR2 SASEGT. CDR3 amino acids: CASSEAGGLSNQPQHF. Here the CDR3 DNA reads TGTGCCAGCAGTGAAGCTGGAGGCCTTAGCAATCAGCCCCAGCATTTT.

V usage is TRBV21-1 and J usage is TRBJ2-7; the DNA was not used to check the table's D call, TRBD1. TRBV21-1 is noted as a pseudogene. The CDR3 totals 16 residues. CDR3 in amino acids: CASSKLNRDRSYEQYF. In DNA, the CDR3 is TGTGCCAGCAGCAAACTGAACAGGGACAGGTCCTACGAGCAGTACTTC.

J is TRBJ1-1 and V is TRBV29-1, with D perhaps matching TRBD1 (5 bases). Trimming left V 8 bases short and J 1 base short, with 11 bases between. The CDR3 has 12 amino acids. Per germline, CDR1 SQVTM and CDR2 ANQGSEA. The CDR3 is CSSSQGNTEAFF. CDR3 sequence (DNA): TGCAGCTCCTCCCAGGGGAACACTGAAGCTTTCTTT.

The V gene is TRBV20-1, the J gene TRBJ2-7; no firm D call. The length of the CDR3 is 11 residues. The germline gives CDR1 DFQATT, CDR2 SNEGSKA (reference sequence). V was clipped by 4 bases and J by 1 base, with 5 bases between them. The CDR3 DNA follows: TGCAGTGCTACAGGTTCCTACGAGCAGTACTTC. It specifies CSATGSYEQYF.

This chain's CDR3 is CASSQDWWTSGKEQYF. The CDR3, as DNA: TGTGCCAGCAGCCAAGATTGGTGGACTAGCGGGAAAGAGCAGTACTTC. The rearrangement uses TRBV4-2 and TRBJ2-7, with 12 bases aligning to TRBD2. Germline V CDR1 and CDR2: LGHNA, YNFKEQ. The CDR3 runs to 16 residues. Unmatched junction bases numbered 7, after V lost 0 bases and J lost 7 bases.